A selection of T cell receptor beta chains follows, all from one sample in a study of T-cell memory formation after mild COVID-19. TCRdb independently ran MiXCR on the 5' RACE reads; one entry per CDR3 protein. The sample has 240,000 or so distinct CDR3 sequences, 9.4% seen once. What was sequenced was PBMCs or a T cell subset sorted from them (not recorded which). All receptors derive from a young man who had mild COVID-19 (a few samples of this study predate the infection). Cell type and time point are not known. Both conserved end residues are part of each CDR3. A D gene is named only where the DNA matches it firmly. Only part of the rows carry a size: once, few, many, or a class if the clone is expanded.

j_call,d_call,v_call,clone_size,cdr3_nt,cdr3_aa
TRBJ1-1,NA,TRBV5-5,NA,TGTGCCAGCAGCTGGAGGACAGCAAACACTGAAGCTTTCTTT,CASSWRTANTEAFF
TRBJ2-7,NA,TRBV2,few,TGTGCCAGCAGGGGGACACTCTCCTACGAGCAGTACTTC,CASRGTLSYEQYF
TRBJ1-3,NA,TRBV5-6,few,TGTGCCAGCAGCTTGTGGGGGACTGGAAACACCATATATTTT,CASSLWGTGNTIYF
TRBJ2-5,NA,TRBV24-1,few,TGTGCCACCAGTGATTTTAACGAGGAGACCCAGTACTTC,CATSDFNEETQYF
TRBJ2-3,TRBD1,TRBV6-5,many,TGTGCCAGCACCCCGACGGACAGGGGGCCCACAGATACGCAGTATTTT,CASTPTDRGPTDTQYF
TRBJ2-3,NA,TRBV5-5,few,TGTGCCAGCAGCGTGGGCATAGATACGCAGTATTTT,CASSVGIDTQYF
TRBJ1-5,NA,TRBV20-1,many,TGCAGTGCAGGGGGGACTTATAGCAATCAGCCCCAGCATTTT,CSAGGTYSNQPQHF
TRBJ2-3,TRBD2,TRBV5-1,few,TGCGCCAGCAGCTTCGGGGGGGTCACAGATACGCAGTATTTT,CASSFGGVTDTQYF
TRBJ2-3,TRBD1,TRBV5-1,NA,TGCGCCAGCAGCTCGGAAACAGGGGGGTCCAAGTATTTT,CASSSETGGSKYF
TRBJ2-5,NA,TRBV18,NA,TGTGCCAGCTCACCTCGGGTGGTCCAAGAGACCCAGTACTTC,CASSPRVVQETQYF
TRBJ1-1,NA,TRBV27,few,TGTGCCAGCAGTTTATCTACCTCTATGGGGGGAACTGAAGCTTTCTTT,CASSLSTSMGGTEAFF
TRBJ2-5,TRBD2,TRBV7-8,NA,TGTGCCAGCAGCTTAGCCCCTAGCGGGGTGGGGGAGACCCAGTACTTC,CASSLAPSGVGETQYF
TRBJ2-7,TRBD2,TRBV7-2,many,TGTGCCAGCAGTACCGTTGGTGCGGGGGGCGAGCAGTACTTC,CASSTVGAGGEQYF
TRBJ1-6,TRBD1,TRBV7-8,NA,TGTGCCAGCAGTTATTCCCCGCAGGGGGGTCCCCCCCTCCACTTT,CASSYSPQGGPPLHF
TRBJ1-5,NA,TRBV6-5,NA,TGTGCCAGCAGCCCTAGGGATACTCAGCCCCAGCATTTT,CASSPRDTQPQHF
TRBJ2-5,TRBD1,TRBV5-5,NA,TGTGCCAGCAGCTTGAGGGAGCCCAGGGGGGAGACCCAGTACTTC,CASSLREPRGETQYF
TRBJ2-1,NA,TRBV12-3/TRBV12-4,many,TGTGCCAGCAGTTGGGCAGGGTTGGGCATTGAGCAGTTCTTC,CASSWAGLGIEQFF
TRBJ1-1,NA,TRBV12-3/TRBV12-4,many,TGTGCCAGCAGTTTATTGGGGGCTGAAGCTTTCTTT,CASSLLGAEAFF
TRBJ2-1,TRBD1,TRBV18,NA,TGTGCCAGCTCACGTGCAGACCAGGGGGCCCTTAACAATGAGCAGTTCTTC,CASSRADQGALNNEQFF
TRBJ2-5,TRBD2,TRBV12-5,NA,TGTGCTAGTGGTTTGGTACTAGCGGGAGGACTGGGGACCCAGTACTTC,CASGLVLAGGLGTQYF
TRBJ1-1,NA,TRBV6-5,few,TGTGCCAGCAGTGACATCCGTCAGGTGGGCACTGAAGCTTTCTTT,CASSDIRQVGTEAFF
TRBJ2-1,TRBD2,TRBV5-1,NA,TGCGCCAGCAGCTTCAGGGTAGCGGGGGCTCGCGATGAGCAGTTCTTC,CASSFRVAGARDEQFF